This is a list of T cell receptor beta chains from one sample in a study of cytomegalovirus exposure and HLA in healthy donors. Using immunoSEQ multiplex PCR, the repertoire was profiled, and TCRdb retains in-frame clones only, with some absent. This sample has over 100,000 clones, with nearly 75% found just once. Sequenced: PBMCs. Source of these receptors: a man aged 30 to 45 in good health and CMV-seropositive. Each CDR3 is given with its conserved first and last residue. The D gene is left open where the match is weak. For some rows the clone size is stated as once, few or many, or as a class when expanded; others skip it.

>TRBD1|TRBV13|-|TRBJ2-6
CASSPGTDVSGANVLTF
TGTGCCAGCAGCCCCGGGACAGATGTCTCTGGGGCCAACGTCCTGACTTTC
>-|TRBV4-1|once|TRBJ1-6
CASSQDLMRGYSPLHF
TGCGCCAGCAGCCAAGATTTAATGAGGGGGTATTCACCCCTCCACTTT
>-|TRBV2|-|TRBJ2-3
CASSRWRSSADTQYF
TGTGCCAGCAGTCGGTGGAGGAGTAGCGCAGATACGCAGTATTTT
>-|TRBV19|-|TRBJ1-1
CASSGGFFSLKMNTEAFF
TGTGCCAGTAGCGGGGGATTTTTTTCCCTAAAAATGAACACTGAAGCTTTCTTT
>TRBD1|TRBV10-3|-|TRBJ2-7
CAISGDQGQGAHEQYF
TGTGCCATCAGCGGCGACCAGGGACAGGGTGCCCACGAGCAGTACTTC
>-|TRBV6-5|-|TRBJ1-6
CATRRMVDSPLHF
TGTGCCACTAGGCGTATGGTCGACTCACCCCTCCACTTT
>TRBD1|TRBV28|-|TRBJ1-2
CASSLRGTALGYTF
TGTGCCAGCAGTTTAAGGGGGACAGCCCTGGGCTACACCTTC
>-|TRBV9|-|TRBJ2-3
CASSAHPSTDTQYF
TGTGCCAGCAGCGCACACCCTAGCACAGATACGCAGTATTTT
>-|TRBV4-3|-|TRBJ1-2
CASSQMGASFTTGYTF
TGCGCCAGCAGCCAAATGGGGGCCAGCTTCACCACGGGCTACACCTTC
>TRBD1|TRBV19|-|TRBJ1-6
CASSVTGENSPLHF
TGTGCCAGTAGTGTCACAGGGGAGAATTCACCCCTCCACTTT
>-|TRBV6-6|-|TRBJ2-7
CASNLGTASYEQYF
TGTGCCAGCAATCTGGGGACTGCATCCTACGAGCAGTACTTC
>-|TRBV7-2|-|TRBJ1-1
CATSSLGTNAGNTEAFF
TGTGCCACCTCATCCTTAGGTACCAACGCGGGGAACACTGAAGCTTTCTTT
>-|TRBV5-1|-|TRBJ1-1
CASSLNIREREAFF
TGCGCCAGCAGCTTGAACATAAGGGAGCGTGAAGCTTTCTTT
>TRBD1|TRBV18|-|TRBJ2-3
CASSPRGQGIADTQYF
TGTGCCAGCTCACCCCGGGGACAGGGTATTGCAGATACGCAGTATTTT
>-|TRBV6-1|-|TRBJ2-7
CASSDSRDEEQYF
TGTGCCAGCAGTGATTCCAGGGATGAGGAGCAGTACTTC
>TRBD2|TRBV10-3|-|TRBJ2-5
CASQLGLANQETQYF
TGTGCCTCCCAACTGGGACTAGCGAACCAAGAGACCCAGTACTTC
>-|TRBV5-5|few|TRBJ1-4
CASSRLSLGDEKLFF
TGTGCCAGCAGCCGTTTAAGTCTCGGGGATGAAAAACTGTTTTTT
>-|TRBV9|-|TRBJ1-3
CASSHRGGNTIYF
TGTGCCAGCAGCCACCGGGGTGGAAACACCATATATTTT
>TRBD2|TRBV30|many|TRBJ2-5
CAWRAGGQETQYF
TGTGCCTGGAGGGCGGGGGGCCAAGAGACCCAGTACTTC
>-|TRBV6-6|-|TRBJ1-2
CASSYSDKTNGYTF
TGTGCCAGCAGTTACTCTGACAAAACGAATGGCTACACCTTC
>-|TRBV10-3|-|TRBJ1-1
CAISDRDEAFF
TGTGCCATCAGTGACCGGGATGAAGCTTTCTTT
>TRBD1|TRBV5-1|few|TRBJ2-7
CASSLEGRGQYEQYF
TGCGCCAGCAGCTTGGAGGGCAGGGGGCAATACGAGCAGTACTTC
>-|TRBV7-6|-|TRBJ1-3
CASSLLKSGAGNTIYF
TGTGCCAGCAGTCTCTTAAAAAGCGGAGCTGGAAACACCATATATTTT
>-|TRBV2|-|TRBJ1-2
CAYPAGEPLSYGYTF
TGTGCCTATCCGGCGGGGGAACCGCTATCCTATGGCTACACCTTC
>-|TRBV5-6|few|TRBJ2-2
CASSLRFRAETGELFF
TGTGCCAGCAGCTTGAGGTTCAGGGCGGAGACCGGGGAGCTGTTTTTT
>-|TRBV5-6|few|TRBJ1-1
CASSLGPRVETEAFF
TGTGCCAGCAGCTTGGGGCCCAGGGTTGAAACTGAAGCTTTCTTT
>TRBD1|TRBV27|-|TRBJ2-5
CASSPLRTTGVETQYF
TGTGCCAGCAGTCCACTCCGGACCACAGGGGTCGAGACCCAGTACTTC
>TRBD1|TRBV6-1|-|TRBJ1-2
CASRDRGRRSYTF
TGTGCCAGCAGAGACAGGGGGCGCAGGAGCTACACCTTC
>-|TRBV10-1|-|TRBJ2-4
CASSEGSKNIQYF
TGCGCCAGCAGTGAAGGGAGCAAAAACATTCAGTACTTC
>-|TRBV6-5|few|TRBJ2-3
CATLADTQYF
TGTGCCACCCTAGCGGATACGCAGTATTTT
>-|TRBV25-1|-|TRBJ2-7
CASSEQSRTGGYEQYF
TGTGCCAGCAGTGAGCAGAGCAGGACTGGTGGATACGAGCAGTACTTC
>TRBD1|TRBV9|-|TRBJ1-2
CASSLTGQGAYGYTF
TGTGCCAGCAGTTTGACGGGACAGGGTGCTTATGGCTACACCTTC
>TRBD1|TRBV5-1|few|TRBJ2-2
CASSLAGQGRETGELFF
TGCGCCAGCAGCTTGGCCGGACAGGGAAGGGAAACCGGGGAGCTGTTTTTT
>TRBD1|TRBV6-1|once|TRBJ2-7
CASSATSQGEQYF
TGTGCCAGCAGCGCAACTTCACAGGGGGAGCAGTACTTC
>-|TRBV28|-|TRBJ1-6
CASSSVGGSYNSPLHF
TGTGCCAGCAGCTCAGTCGGGGGGTCCTATAATTCACCCCTCCACTTT
>-|TRBV5-1|-|TRBJ1-2
CASSFGGNYGYPF
TGCGCCAGCAGCTTTGGCGGAAACTATGGCTACCCCTTC
>TRBD2|TRBV7-6|few|TRBJ2-5
CASSLPLGPGGRAETQYF
TGTGCCAGCAGCTTACCTCTTGGACCGGGGGGGCGGGCAGAGACCCAGTACTTC
>TRBD1|TRBV28|medium-sized|TRBJ1-1
CASRTTGGGTEAFF
TGTGCCAGCAGGACTACAGGGGGAGGAACTGAAGCTTTCTTT
>TRBD2|TRBV30|-|TRBJ2-1
CAWGTSGVYNEQFF
TGTGCCTGGGGGACTAGCGGGGTCTACAATGAGCAGTTCTTC
>-|TRBV30|-|TRBJ1-1
CAWSMRSNTEAFF
TGTGCCTGGAGTATGAGGAGCAACACTGAAGCTTTCTTT
>-|TRBV18|-|TRBJ2-6
CASRRDSGANVLTF
TGTGCCAGTCGCAGGGACTCTGGGGCCAACGTCCTGACTTTC
>-|TRBV4-2|few|TRBJ1-5
CASSQDLNQPQHF
TGTGCCAGCAGCCAAGACTTGAATCAGCCCCAGCATTTT
>TRBD1|TRBV29-1|-|TRBJ1-2
CSVEDRADGTGLGYTF
TGCAGCGTTGAAGATCGAGCCGACGGGACAGGGCTTGGCTACACCTTC
>TRBD1|TRBV5-6|-|TRBJ2-3
CASSSGTGGYTDTQYF
TGTGCCAGCAGCTCCGGGACAGGGGGCTACACAGATACGCAGTATTTT
>-|TRBV25-1|once|TRBJ1-2
CASSEYGNRVGYTF
TGTGCCAGCAGTGAATATGGAAACAGGGTGGGCTACACCTTC
>TRBD2|TRBV9|-|TRBJ2-5
CASSVVAGGGETQYF
TGTGCCAGCAGCGTAGTGGCAGGCGGGGGAGAGACCCAGTACTTC
>-|TRBV2|-|TRBJ1-2
CASNREGPNYGYTF
TGTGCCAGCAATCGGGAGGGACCGAACTATGGCTACACCTTC
>TRBD1|TRBV10-1|-|TRBJ1-1
CASSDRGVAEAFF
TGCGCCAGCAGCGACAGGGGAGTCGCTGAAGCTTTCTTT
>TRBD1|TRBV4-2|-|TRBJ1-1
CASSRNRGEAFF
TGTGCCAGCAGCCGGAACAGGGGTGAAGCTTTCTTT
>-|TRBV6-1|few|TRBJ2-7
CASIGRSYEQYF
TGTGCCAGCATTGGCCGCTCCTACGAGCAGTACTTC
>-|TRBV20-1|-|TRBJ1-1
CSAGDRQAFF
TGCAGTGCTGGCGACAGGCAGGCTTTCTTT
>-|TRBV28|-|TRBJ1-4
CASSLSRVSEKLFF
TGTGCCAGCAGTTTATCTCGGGTTTCTGAAAAACTGTTTTTT
>TRBD1|TRBV28|-|TRBJ1-2
CASSSAGTGRSGGYTF
TGTGCCAGCAGTTCAGCCGGGACAGGGAGGTCGGGTGGCTACACCTTC
>-|TRBV19|-|TRBJ1-5
CASSIRPQASNQPQHF
TGTGCCAGTAGTATAAGGCCGCAGGCAAGCAATCAGCCCCAGCATTTT
>TRBD1|TRBV19|-|TRBJ2-7
CASSTTGQDYEQYF
TGTGCCAGTAGTACGACGGGACAGGACTACGAGCAGTACTTC